This entry is about one T cell receptor beta chain. These data are taken from a study of a mutant IDH1 vaccine in newly diagnosed glioma. Time point meaning: baseline, week 1 (first vaccination visit). Treatment of the sample: pre-vaccination baseline after standard-of-care therapy. Repertoires were generated with immunoSEQ multiplex PCR, while TCRdb's copy carries only in-frame clones and drops some. The repertoire holds 75,000 to 100,000 clones, with almost 85% as singletons. Material: PBMCs, obtained from a glioma patient treated with radiotherapy, temozolomide or both. This TCR came from a man aged 35 to 55 with glioma. Some clones in this sample may be carry-over from other donors' samples.

The CDR3 DNA is TGTGCCAGCGGGGACAGGGAGTACTACGAGCAGTACTTC. The encoded protein is CASGDREYYEQYF. The rearrangement joins TRBV27 to TRBJ2-7, with TRBD1 matching 9 bases. The CDR3 is 13 amino acids. With V trimmed by 8 bases and J by 3 bases, 5 bases remained unmatched. Germline V lookup: CDR1 MNHEY, CDR2 SMNVEV (reference sequence).